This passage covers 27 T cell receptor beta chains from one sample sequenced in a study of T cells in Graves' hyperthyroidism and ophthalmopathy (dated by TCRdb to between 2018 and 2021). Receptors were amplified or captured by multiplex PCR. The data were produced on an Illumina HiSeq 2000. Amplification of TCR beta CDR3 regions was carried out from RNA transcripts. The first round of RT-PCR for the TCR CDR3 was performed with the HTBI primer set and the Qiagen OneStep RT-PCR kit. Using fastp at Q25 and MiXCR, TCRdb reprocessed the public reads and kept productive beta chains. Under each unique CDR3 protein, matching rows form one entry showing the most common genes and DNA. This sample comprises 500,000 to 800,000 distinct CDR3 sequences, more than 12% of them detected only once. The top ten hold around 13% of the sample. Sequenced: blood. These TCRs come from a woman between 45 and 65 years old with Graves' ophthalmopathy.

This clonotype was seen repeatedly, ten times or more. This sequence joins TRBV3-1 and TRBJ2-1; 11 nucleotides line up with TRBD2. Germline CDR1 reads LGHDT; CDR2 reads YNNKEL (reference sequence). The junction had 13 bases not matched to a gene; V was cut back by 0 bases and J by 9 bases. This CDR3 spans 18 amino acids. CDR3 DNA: TGTGCCAGCAGCCAAGAGCCTTATGGACTAGCGGGTAGTGGTGAGCAGTTCTTC. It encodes CASSQEPYGLAGSGEQFF.

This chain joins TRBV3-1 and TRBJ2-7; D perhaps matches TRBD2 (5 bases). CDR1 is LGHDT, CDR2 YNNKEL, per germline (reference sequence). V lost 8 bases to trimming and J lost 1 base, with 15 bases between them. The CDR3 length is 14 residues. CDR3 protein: CASSRVGRSYEQYF. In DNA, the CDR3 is TGTGCCAGCTCGAGGGTAGGAAGGTCCTACGAGCAGTACTTC.

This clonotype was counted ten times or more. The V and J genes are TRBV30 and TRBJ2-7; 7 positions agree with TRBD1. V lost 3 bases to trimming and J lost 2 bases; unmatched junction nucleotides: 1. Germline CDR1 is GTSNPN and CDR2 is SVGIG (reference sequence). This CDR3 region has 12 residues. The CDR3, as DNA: TGTGCCTGGAGGACAGGGCCCTACGAGCAGTACTTC. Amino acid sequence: CAWRTGPYEQYF.

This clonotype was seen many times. For the CDR3, the DNA is TGCAGTGCTAGTGTTCAGGGGGGCACTGAAGCTTTCTTT. This encodes CSASVQGGTEAFF. The V call is TRBV20-1, the J call TRBJ1-1, with TRBD1 matching over 7 bases. V gave up 3 bases and J gave up 4 bases; unmatched junction bases: 5. CDR3 size: 13 residues. The germline V gene has CDR1 DFQATT and CDR2 SNEGSKA (reference sequence).

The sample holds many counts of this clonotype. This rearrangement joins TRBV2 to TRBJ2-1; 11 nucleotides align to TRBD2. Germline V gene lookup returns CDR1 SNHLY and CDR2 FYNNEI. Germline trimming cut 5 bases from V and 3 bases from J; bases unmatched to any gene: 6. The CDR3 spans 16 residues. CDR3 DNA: TGTGCCAGCAGTTACCCCGGGACTAGCGGCTACAATGAGCAGTTCTTC. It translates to CASSYPGTSGYNEQFF. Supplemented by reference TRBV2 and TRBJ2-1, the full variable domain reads EPEVTQTPSHQVTQMGQEVILRCVPISNHLYFYWYRQILGQKVEFLVSFYNNEISEKSEIFDDQFSVERPDGSNFTLKIRSTKLEDSAMYFCASSYPGTSGYNEQFFGPGTRLTVL.

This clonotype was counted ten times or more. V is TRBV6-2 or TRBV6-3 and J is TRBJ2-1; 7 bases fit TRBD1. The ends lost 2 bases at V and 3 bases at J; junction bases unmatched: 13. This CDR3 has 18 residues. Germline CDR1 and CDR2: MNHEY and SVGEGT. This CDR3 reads CASSYPEGQPGDYNEQFF. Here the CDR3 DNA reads TGTGCCAGCAGTTACCCCGAGGGACAGCCTGGGGACTACAATGAGCAGTTCTTC.

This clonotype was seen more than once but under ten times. CDR3 bases: TGCGCCAGCAGCTCCCCTGAAGCGGGAAACACCATATATTTT. It translates to CASSSPEAGNTIYF. The V gene is TRBV5-1, the J gene TRBJ1-3; D is uncertain. V lost 3 bases and J 4 bases, leaving 11 bases between the germline ends. From germline, CDR1 is SGHRS and CDR2 YFSETQ. The CDR3 covers 14 residues.

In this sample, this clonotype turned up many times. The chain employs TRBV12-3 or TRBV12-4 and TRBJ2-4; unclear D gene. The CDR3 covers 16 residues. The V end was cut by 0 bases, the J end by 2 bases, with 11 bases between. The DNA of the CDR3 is TGTGCCAGCAGTTTAGCGAGTAGAAGGTCCAAAAACATTCAGTACTTC. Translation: CASSLASRRSKNIQYF.

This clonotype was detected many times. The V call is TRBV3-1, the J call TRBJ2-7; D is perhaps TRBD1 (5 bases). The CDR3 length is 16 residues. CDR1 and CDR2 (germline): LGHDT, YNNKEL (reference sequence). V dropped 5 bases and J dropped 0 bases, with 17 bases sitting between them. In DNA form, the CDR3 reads TGTGCCAGCAGCGAAGGGGTGGGTAGCCCCTCCTACGAGCAGTACTTC. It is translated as CASSEGVGSPSYEQYF.

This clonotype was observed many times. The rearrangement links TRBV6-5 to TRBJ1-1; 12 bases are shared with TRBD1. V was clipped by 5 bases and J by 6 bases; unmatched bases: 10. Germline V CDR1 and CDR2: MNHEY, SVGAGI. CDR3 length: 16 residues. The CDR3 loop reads CASSRGQGANVAEAFF. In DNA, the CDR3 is TGTGCCAGCAGTCGGGGACAGGGGGCGAACGTTGCTGAAGCTTTCTTT.

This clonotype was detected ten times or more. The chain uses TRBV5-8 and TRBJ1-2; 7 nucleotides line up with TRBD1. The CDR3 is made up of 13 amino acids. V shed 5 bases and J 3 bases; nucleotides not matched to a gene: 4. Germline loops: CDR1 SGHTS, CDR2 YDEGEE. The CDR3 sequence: CASRRGTDYGYTF. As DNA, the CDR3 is TGTGCCAGCAGACGAGGGACAGACTATGGCTACACCTTC.

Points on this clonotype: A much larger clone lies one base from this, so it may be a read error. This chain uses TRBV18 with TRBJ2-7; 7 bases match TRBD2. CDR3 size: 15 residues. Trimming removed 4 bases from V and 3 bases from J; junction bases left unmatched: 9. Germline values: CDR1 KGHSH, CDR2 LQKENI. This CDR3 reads CASSRARTSDYEQYF. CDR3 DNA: TGTGCCAGCTCACGAGCGAGAACTAGCGACTACGAGCAGTACTTC. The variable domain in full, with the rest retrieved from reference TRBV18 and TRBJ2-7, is NAGVMQNPRHLVRRRGQEARLRCSPMKGHSHVYWYRQLPEEGLKFMVYLQKENIIDESGMPKERFSAEFPKEGPSILRIQQVVRGDSAAYFCASSRARTSDYEQYFGPGTRLTVT.

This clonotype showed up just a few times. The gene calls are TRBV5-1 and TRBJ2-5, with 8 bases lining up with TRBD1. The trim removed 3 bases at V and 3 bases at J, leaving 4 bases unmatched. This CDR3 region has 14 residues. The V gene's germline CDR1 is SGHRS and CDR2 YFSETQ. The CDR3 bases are TGCGCCAGCAGCTCGGGACAGGCCGAAGAGACCCAGTACTTC. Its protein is CASSSGQAEETQYF. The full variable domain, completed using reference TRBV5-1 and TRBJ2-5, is KAGVTQTPRYLIKTRGQQVTLSCSPISGHRSVSWYQQTPGQGLQFLFEYFSETQRNKGNFPGRFSGRQFSNSRSEMNVSTLELGDSALYLCASSSGQAEETQYFGPGTRLLVL.

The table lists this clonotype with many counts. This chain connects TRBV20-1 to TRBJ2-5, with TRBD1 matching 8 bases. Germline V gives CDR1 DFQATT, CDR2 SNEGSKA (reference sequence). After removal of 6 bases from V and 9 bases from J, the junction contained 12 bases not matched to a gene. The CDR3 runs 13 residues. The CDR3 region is CSASTGVKEPQYF. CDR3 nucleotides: TGCAGTGCGTCGACAGGGGTTAAGGAACCCCAGTACTTC.

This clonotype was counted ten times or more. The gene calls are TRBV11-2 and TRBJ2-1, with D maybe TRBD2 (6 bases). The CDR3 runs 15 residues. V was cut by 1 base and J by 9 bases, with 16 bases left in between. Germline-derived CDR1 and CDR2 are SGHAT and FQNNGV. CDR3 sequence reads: CASSLVGLAGGEQFF. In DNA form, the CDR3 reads TGTGCCAGCAGCTTAGTTGGGCTAGCCGGGGGTGAGCAGTTCTTC.

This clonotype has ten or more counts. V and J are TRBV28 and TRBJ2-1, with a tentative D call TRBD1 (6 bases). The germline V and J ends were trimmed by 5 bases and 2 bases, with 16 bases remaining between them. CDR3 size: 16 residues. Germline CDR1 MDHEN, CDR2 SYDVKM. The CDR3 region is CASSSGGRRPYNEQFF. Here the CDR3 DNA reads TGTGCCAGCAGTAGTGGGGGCAGGAGGCCCTACAATGAGCAGTTCTTC.

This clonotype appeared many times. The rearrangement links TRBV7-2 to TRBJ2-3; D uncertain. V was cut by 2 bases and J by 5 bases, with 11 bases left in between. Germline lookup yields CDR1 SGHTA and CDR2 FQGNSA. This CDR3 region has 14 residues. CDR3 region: CASSLRSLEDTQYF. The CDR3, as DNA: TGTGCCAGCAGCTTAAGGAGTCTCGAAGATACGCAGTATTTT.

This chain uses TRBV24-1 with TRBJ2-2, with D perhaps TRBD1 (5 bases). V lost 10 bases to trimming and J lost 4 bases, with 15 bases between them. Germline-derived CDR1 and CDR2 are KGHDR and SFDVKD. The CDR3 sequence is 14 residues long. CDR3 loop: CATNSGHSTGELFF. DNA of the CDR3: TGTGCCACAAATTCAGGGCACAGCACCGGGGAGCTGTTTTTT.

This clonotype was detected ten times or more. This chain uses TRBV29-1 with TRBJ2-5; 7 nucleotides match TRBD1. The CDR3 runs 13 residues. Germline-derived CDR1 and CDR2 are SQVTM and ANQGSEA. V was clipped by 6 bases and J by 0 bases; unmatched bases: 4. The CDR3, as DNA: TGCAGCGTACACAGGGGATACCAAGAGACCCAGTACTTC. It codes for CSVHRGYQETQYF.

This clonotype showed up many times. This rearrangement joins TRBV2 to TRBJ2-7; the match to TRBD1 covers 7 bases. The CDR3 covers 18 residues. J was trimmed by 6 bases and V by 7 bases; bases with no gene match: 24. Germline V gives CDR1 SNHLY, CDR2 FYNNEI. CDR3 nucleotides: TGTGCCAGCACTCCGAAAGGGTTGAGCCTAGGGACAGCCAGCGAGCAGTACTTC. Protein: CASTPKGLSLGTASEQYF.

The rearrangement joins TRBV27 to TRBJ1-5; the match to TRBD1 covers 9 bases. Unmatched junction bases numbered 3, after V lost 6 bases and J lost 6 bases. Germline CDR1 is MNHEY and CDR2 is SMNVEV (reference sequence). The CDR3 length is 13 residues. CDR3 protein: CASRRTGVQPQHF. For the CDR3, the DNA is TGTGCCAGCAGAAGGACAGGGGTTCAGCCCCAGCATTTT.

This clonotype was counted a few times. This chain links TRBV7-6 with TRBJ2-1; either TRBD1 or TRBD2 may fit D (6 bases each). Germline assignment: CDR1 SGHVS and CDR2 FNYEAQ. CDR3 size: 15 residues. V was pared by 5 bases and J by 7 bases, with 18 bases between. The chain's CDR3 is CASSQIYRAGNEQFF. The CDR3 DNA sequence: TGTGCCAGCAGCCAGATATACAGGGCGGGGAATGAGCAGTTCTTC.

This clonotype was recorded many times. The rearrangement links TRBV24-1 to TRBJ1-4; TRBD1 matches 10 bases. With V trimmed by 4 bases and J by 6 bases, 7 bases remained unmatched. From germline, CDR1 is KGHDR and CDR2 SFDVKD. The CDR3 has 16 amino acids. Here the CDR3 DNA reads TGTGCCACCAGTGAGGGACAGGGGCGTACGGATGAAAAACTGTTTTTT. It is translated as CATSEGQGRTDEKLFF.

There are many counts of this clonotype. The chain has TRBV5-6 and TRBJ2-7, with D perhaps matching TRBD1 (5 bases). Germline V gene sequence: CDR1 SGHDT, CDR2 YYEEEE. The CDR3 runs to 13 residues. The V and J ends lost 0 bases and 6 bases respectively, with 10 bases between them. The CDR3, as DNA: TGTGCCAGCAGCTTGGGGAGCAGGGTCGAGCAGTACTTC. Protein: CASSLGSRVEQYF.

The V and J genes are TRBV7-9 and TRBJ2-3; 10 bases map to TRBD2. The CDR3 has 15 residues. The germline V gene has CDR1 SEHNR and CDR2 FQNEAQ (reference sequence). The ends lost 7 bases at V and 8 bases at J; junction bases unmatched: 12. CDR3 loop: CASIKTSGKAGTQYF. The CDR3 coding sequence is TGTGCCAGCATAAAAACTAGCGGGAAAGCAGGTACGCAGTATTTT.

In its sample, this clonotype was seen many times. The CDR3 DNA reads as TGTGCCAGCAGAACAGGATATTGGCAGCCCCAGCATTTT. Its translation: CASRTGYWQPQHF. The chain couples TRBV6-1 to TRBJ1-5; the D gene is possibly TRBD1 (5 bases). V dropped 6 bases and J dropped 7 bases, with 13 bases sitting between them. This CDR3 contains 13 residues. The V gene's germline CDR1 is MNHNS and CDR2 SASEGT.

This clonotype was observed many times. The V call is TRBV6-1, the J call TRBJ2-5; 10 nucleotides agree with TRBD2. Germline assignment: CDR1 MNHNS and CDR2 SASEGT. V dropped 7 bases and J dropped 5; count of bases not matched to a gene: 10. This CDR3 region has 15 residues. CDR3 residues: CASTPSGRGGETQYF. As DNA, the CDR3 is TGTGCCAGCACCCCTAGCGGGAGAGGGGGGGAGACCCAGTACTTC.